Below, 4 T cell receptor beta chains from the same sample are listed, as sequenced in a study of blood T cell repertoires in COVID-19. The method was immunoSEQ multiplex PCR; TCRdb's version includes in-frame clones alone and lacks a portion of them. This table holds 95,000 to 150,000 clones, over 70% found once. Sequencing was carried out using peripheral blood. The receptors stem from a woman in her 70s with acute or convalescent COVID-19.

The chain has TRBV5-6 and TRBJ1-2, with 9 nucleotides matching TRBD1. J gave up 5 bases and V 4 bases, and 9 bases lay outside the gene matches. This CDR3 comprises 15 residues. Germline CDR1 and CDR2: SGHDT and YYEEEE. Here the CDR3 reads CASSPYGGQGYGYTF. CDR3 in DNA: TGTGCCAGCAGCCCGTACGGGGGACAGGGTTATGGCTACACCTTC.

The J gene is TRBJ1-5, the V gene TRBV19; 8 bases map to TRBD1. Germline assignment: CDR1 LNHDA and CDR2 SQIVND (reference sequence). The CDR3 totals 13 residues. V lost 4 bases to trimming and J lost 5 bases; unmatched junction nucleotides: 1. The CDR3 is CASSTGGYQPQHF. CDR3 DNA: TGTGCCAGTAGTACAGGGGGCTATCAGCCCCAGCATTTT.

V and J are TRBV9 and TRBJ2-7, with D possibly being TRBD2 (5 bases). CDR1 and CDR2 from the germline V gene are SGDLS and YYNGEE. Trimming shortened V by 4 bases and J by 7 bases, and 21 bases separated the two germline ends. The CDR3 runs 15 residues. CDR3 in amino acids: CASSPSGSGPGEQYF. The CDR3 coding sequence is TGTGCCAGCAGCCCCTCGGGAAGTGGTCCTGGTGAGCAGTACTTC.

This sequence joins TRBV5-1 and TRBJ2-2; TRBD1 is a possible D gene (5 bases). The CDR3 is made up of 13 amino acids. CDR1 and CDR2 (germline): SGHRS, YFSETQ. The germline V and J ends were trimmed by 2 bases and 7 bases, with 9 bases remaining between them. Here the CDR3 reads CASSFWGGGELFF. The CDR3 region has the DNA TGCGCCAGCAGCTTCTGGGGCGGCGGGGAGCTGTTTTTT.